This is a list of T cell receptor beta chains from one sample in a study of graft-versus-host responses after intestinal transplantation. Only in-frame clones appear in the TCRdb table, and some are missing; sequencing was by immunoSEQ multiplex PCR. The sample has 90,000 to 120,000 clones, about 91% seen once. No antigen has been identified for these receptors. Sample: unstimulated CD4+ T cells sorted from spleen or lymph node cells, taken before transplant. The receptors shown here come from a human donor who was the organ donor for an intestinal transplant. The CDR3 runs from the conserved cysteine through the conserved F or W. D genes are given only for firm matches. Not all rows give a size; the values are once, few, many and, for expanded clones, a class.

>14|TRBJ2-4|TRBV7-8|.|.
TGTGCCAGCAGCTCGACTGGACAGACGGCCTTTCAGTACTTC
CASSSTGQTAFQYF
>16|TRBJ1-1|TRBV6-6|TRBD1|.
TGTGCCAGCAGTTACAGGGGGGGCAGGGGGAACACTGAAGCGTTCTTT
CASSYRGGRGNTEAFF
>14|TRBJ2-3|TRBV19|TRBD2|.
TGTGCCAGTAGCGTGACTAGCGGCACAGATACGCAGTATTTT
CASSVTSGTDTQYF
>13|TRBJ2-7|TRBV2|.|.
TGTGCCAGCAGTGAAGCGTGGGGGGAAGGGCAGTACTTC
CASSEAWGEGQYF
>16|TRBJ2-1|TRBV9|TRBD2|.
TGTGCCAGCAGCGTAGGTGGGACTAGAAACTACAATGAGCAGTTCTTC
CASSVGGTRNYNEQFF
>14|TRBJ1-4|TRBV2|.|few
TGTGCCAGCAGTGCCGGGGTAGTAGGCGAAAAACTGTTTTTT
CASSAGVVGEKLFF
>15|TRBJ2-1|TRBV7-2|TRBD2|.
TGTGCCAGCAGCTTAGTAGCGGGAGCTTACAATGAGCAGTTCTTC
CASSLVAGAYNEQFF
>16|TRBJ2-3|TRBV9|.|.
TGTGCCAGCAGCCCCCAGGGCCAGGGAGCCTCGGATACGCAGTATTTT
CASSPQGQGASDTQYF
>15|TRBJ2-1|TRBV2|.|.
TGTGCCAGCAGTGGGGGGGAGCTACTCTACAATGAGCAGTTCTTC
CASSGGELLYNEQFF
>17|TRBJ2-2|TRBV7-3|TRBD2|few
TGTGCCAGCAGCCCCCCGGGTAGCGGGGGTTACCACAGGGAGCTGTTTTTT
CASSPPGSGGYHRELFF
>14|TRBJ1-5|TRBV5-1|.|.
TGCGCCAGCAGCTTGGGCCGGGACAATCAGCCCCAGCATTTT
CASSLGRDNQPQHF
>12|TRBJ2-3|TRBV19|.|.
TGTGCCAGTAGTGGGGACGGAGGTACGCAGTATTTT
CASSGDGGTQYF
>15|TRBJ2-7|TRBV6-1|TRBD1|.
TGTGCCAGCAGTCACTTCGGACAGGGGGCATACGAGCAGTACTTC
CASSHFGQGAYEQYF
>19|TRBJ2-3|TRBV6-8|TRBD2|.
TGTGCCAGCAGTCCGGGACTAGCGGGGGGATTTTTCCGGTGGGATACGCAGTATTTT
CASSPGLAGGFFRWDTQYF
>14|TRBJ2-1|TRBV2|.|.
TGTGCCAGCAGGGGGGACTCCGACTACAATGAGCAGTTCTTC
CASRGDSDYNEQFF
>13|TRBJ1-2|TRBV5-1|.|.
TGCGCCAGCAGCTTCGGGCATAACTATGGCTACACCTTC
CASSFGHNYGYTF
>14|TRBJ1-3|TRBV6-1|.|once
TGTGCCAGCAGTGGGGCGAGGGGACGAAACACCATATATTTT
CASSGARGRNTIYF
>18|TRBJ1-4|TRBV11-2|.|once
TGTGCCAGCAGCTTAGATGGGGAAAGGGCGTCCCCCTTAGAAAAACTGTTTTTT
CASSLDGERASPLEKLFF
>14|TRBJ2-5|TRBV5-1|.|.
TGCGCCAGCAGCTTGGAGGGACTCCAAGAGACCCAGTACTTC
CASSLEGLQETQYF
>15|TRBJ2-5|TRBV7-2|.|few
TGTGCCAGCAGCCCCCTCGCGGCCGTCGGGGAGACCCAGTACTTC
CASSPLAAVGETQYF
>14|TRBJ1-1|TRBV30|.|few
TGTGCCTGGAACCTCGGACGGAGGAACACTGAAGCTTTCTTT
CAWNLGRRNTEAFF
>13|TRBJ1-1|TRBV7-2|.|.
TGTGCCACCACGGAGTATTTGAACACTGAAGCTTTCTTT
CATTEYLNTEAFF
>15|TRBJ1-4|TRBV25-1|TRBD1|.
TGTGCCAGCAGAACAGGGGGCGAGGTGAACGAAAAACTGTTTTTT
CASRTGGEVNEKLFF
>15|TRBJ1-5|TRBV19|.|.
TGTGCCAGTAGCCTAACCGACAGGAACAATCAGCCCCAGCATTTT
CASSLTDRNNQPQHF
>15|TRBJ2-1|TRBV15|TRBD2|.
TGTGCCACCAGCAGAGACGGGGGGGCCTACAATGAGCAGTTCTTC
CATSRDGGAYNEQFF
>12|TRBJ2-5|TRBV5-1|TRBD1|.
TGCGCCAGCAGGACAGGGTACGAGACCCAGTACTTC
CASRTGYETQYF
>15|TRBJ1-2|TRBV5-1|.|.
TGCGCCAGCAGCCTGACGACGGATCCCAACTATGGCTACACCTTC
CASSLTTDPNYGYTF
>13|TRBJ1-5|TRBV19|TRBD1|.
TGTGCCAGCCGGGACAGGTCGACTCAGCCCCAGCATTTT
CASRDRSTQPQHF